The next 18 T cell receptor beta chains were all read from a single sample in a study of technical replicates of blood from four donors. Assay used: immunoSEQ multiplex PCR; TCRdb lists only in-frame clones, some missing. The sample has under 95,000 clones, about 95% seen once. Sequenced input: T cells isolated from PBMCs. Every receptor here comes from a human donor in good health.

CDR3 coding DNA: TGCGCCAGCAGTGAGTCCACAGGGGCTGGAAACACCATATATTTT. Translating it yields CASSESTGAGNTIYF. The chain is built from TRBV10-1 and TRBJ1-3; 7 bases fit TRBD1. CDR1 and CDR2 (germline): WNHNN, SYGVQD (reference sequence). The CDR3 loop spans 15 amino acids. Trimming removed 0 bases from V and 2 bases from J; junction bases left unmatched: 1.

The CDR3 sequence is CASSHRDRWRDTQYF. CDR3 in DNA: TGTGCCAGCAGCCACCGGGACAGGTGGAGAGATACGCAGTATTTT. The chain employs TRBV7-9 and TRBJ2-3; 8 nucleotides match TRBD1. Germline assignment: CDR1 SEHNR and CDR2 FQNEAQ (reference sequence). Trimming cost V 5 bases and J 5 bases; bases outside gene matches: 9. The CDR3 is 15 residues long.

The rearrangement links TRBV28 to TRBJ2-7; D is unclear. The CDR3 runs to 15 residues. The ends were cut back, 6 bases at V and 3 bases at J, with 18 bases in the middle. From germline, CDR1 is MDHEN and CDR2 SYDVKM. CDR3 DNA: TGTGCCAGCAGGGATAACACGGGTCTAATCTACGAGCAGTACTTC. Translating it yields CASRDNTGLIYEQYF.

The chain carries TRBV7-9 and TRBJ1-1, with TRBD1 as a possible D gene (5 bases). The CDR3 has 15 amino acids. Germline V lookup: CDR1 SEHNR, CDR2 FQNEAQ (reference sequence). Trimming shortened V by 1 base and J by 4 bases, and 13 bases separated the two germline ends. The CDR3 protein is CASSLVGGIGTEAFF. Here the CDR3 DNA reads TGTGCCAGCAGCTTAGTCGGGGGAATAGGCACTGAAGCTTTCTTT.

The sample holds one count of this clone. The CDR3 is CASSLAPYEQYF. CDR3 nucleotides: TGTGCCAGCAGCTTGGCTCCCTACGAGCAGTACTTC. The rearrangement uses TRBV5-6 and TRBJ2-7; D not certain. Trimming took 0 bases from V and 2 from J, leaving 3 bases between them. This CDR3 has 12 amino acids. Germline CDR1 reads SGHDT; CDR2 reads YYEEEE.

This clone was picked up one time. The rearrangement links TRBV11-3 to TRBJ2-1; 8 bases agree with TRBD2. V shed 8 bases and J 0 bases; nucleotides not matched to a gene: 6. The CDR3 consists of 15 residues. The germline gives CDR1 SGHNT, CDR2 YENEEA. CDR3 DNA: TGTGCCAGCTCGGGGGGACTAGGCTCCTACAATGAGCAGTTCTTC. It encodes CASSGGLGSYNEQFF.

V is TRBV19 and J is TRBJ1-6; D is ambiguous. Germline V lookup: CDR1 LNHDA, CDR2 SQIVND (reference sequence). Trimming shortened V by 2 bases and J by 8 bases, and 13 bases separated the two germline ends. The CDR3 spans 15 residues. The CDR3 DNA is TGTGCCAGTAGTATACCCCGAGGTGTCTATTCACCCCTCCACTTT. This gives the protein CASSIPRGVYSPLHF. Looking up the rest from reference TRBV19 and TRBJ1-6 gives the full variable domain: DGGITQSPKYLFRKEGQNVTLSCEQNLNHDAMYWYRQDPGQGLRLIYYSQIVNDFQKGDIAEGYSVSREKKESFPLTVTSAQKNPTAFYLCASSIPRGVYSPLHFGNGTRLTVT.

The chain links TRBV5-6 to TRBJ1-1, with D uncertain. Trimming took off 4 bases at V and 4 bases at J, with 11 bases between the two ends. The germline CDR1 and CDR2 sequences are SGHDT and YYEEEE. This CDR3 contains 13 residues. The DNA for the CDR3 is TGTGCCAGCAGCCAGGAACAGAGCACTGAAGCTTTCTTT. This encodes CASSQEQSTEAFF.

J is TRBJ1-3 and V is TRBV5-4, with unresolved D. V lost 0 bases, J lost 0 bases, and 7 bases lay in between. The germline CDR1 and CDR2 sequences are SGHNT and YYREEE (reference sequence). The CDR3 covers 15 residues. The CDR3 protein is CASSLDGSSGNTIYF. CDR3 DNA: TGTGCCAGCAGCTTGGACGGGAGCTCTGGAAACACCATATATTTT.

This chain connects TRBV10-3 to TRBJ1-5; D uncertain. Germline assignment: CDR1 ENHRY and CDR2 SYGVKD. CDR3 length: 13 amino acids. V gave up 4 bases and J gave up 5 bases, with 9 bases separating them. This chain's CDR3 is CAISGALDQPQHF. In nucleotides, the CDR3 is TGTGCCATCAGTGGGGCCTTGGATCAGCCCCAGCATTTT.

CDR3 nucleotides: TGTGCCAGCAGTCCTCAGGGTAATAGCAATCAGCCCCAGCATTTT. Translation gives CASSPQGNSNQPQHF. The gene calls are TRBV6-5 and TRBJ1-5, with D possibly TRBD1 on 5 matching bases. Germline-derived CDR1 and CDR2 are MNHEY and SVGAGI. The CDR3 loop spans 15 amino acids. With 5 bases removed from V and 0 bases from J, the gap between germline ends came to 11 bases.

The chain combines TRBV10-3 with TRBJ2-1; 9 bases are shared with TRBD2. CDR1 is ENHRY, CDR2 SYGVKD, per germline. With 10 bases clipped from V and 4 bases from J, the junction kept 11 bases outside the gene matches. The CDR3 totals 15 residues. The CDR3 coding sequence is TGTGCCACTCAGAGAAGCGGGGGGTTGTACAATGAGCAGTTCTTC. Encoded protein: CATQRSGGLYNEQFF.

The chain uses TRBV9 and TRBJ2-7; D may be TRBD2 (7 bases). The CDR3 contains 18 residues. V lost 0 bases and J lost 4, with 23 bases in between. CDR1 is SGDLS, CDR2 YYNGEE, per germline. The CDR3 spells CASSVALGGPPTDYEQYF. In DNA, the CDR3 is TGTGCCAGCAGCGTAGCCCTGGGGGGGCCACCGACGGATTACGAGCAGTACTTC. Using reference TRBV9 and TRBJ2-7 for the parts outside the CDR3, the full variable domain is DSGVTQTPKHLITATGQRVTLRCSPRSGDLSVYWYQQSLDQGLQFLIQYYNGEERAKGNILERFSAQQFPDLHSELNLSSLELGDSALYFCASSVALGGPPTDYEQYFGPGTRLTVT.

This chain links TRBV28 with TRBJ2-2; tentative D call: TRBD1 (6 bases). The V end lost 5 bases, the J end lost 5 bases, and 18 bases lay between the germline ends. In germline, CDR1 is MDHEN, CDR2 SYDVKM. CDR3 length equals 16 residues. The DNA of the CDR3 is TGTGCCAGCAGTCCCCCCACCGGGACACAAACCGGGGAGCTGTTTTTT. Residues: CASSPPTGTQTGELFF.

The chain carries TRBV6-5 and TRBJ2-7; D is possibly TRBD1 (6 bases). The CDR3 extends over 14 amino acids. V was pared by 5 bases and J by 4 bases, with 15 bases between. CDR1 and CDR2 (germline): MNHEY, SVGAGI. The DNA of the CDR3 is TGTGCCAGCAGTCCCCGGGACACCTCATACGAGCAGTACTTC. It is translated as CASSPRDTSYEQYF.

The V gene is TRBV21-1, the J gene TRBJ2-5; the DNA was not used to check the table's D call, TRBD1. TRBV21-1 is an annotated pseudogene. The CDR3 spans 14 residues. CDR3 amino acids: CASRQGRGKETQYF. In nucleotides, the CDR3 is TGTGCCAGCAGACAGGGGCGCGGGAAAGAGACCCAGTACTTC.

J is TRBJ2-4 and V is TRBV6-6; tentative D call: TRBD2 (6 bases). The V end was cut by 7 bases, the J end by 6 bases, with 10 bases between. CDR3 length: 12 amino acids. The germline gives CDR1 MNHNY, CDR2 SVGAGI (reference sequence). The CDR3 nucleotides are TGTGCCAGCACTAGCGTTCTAAACATTCAGTACTTC. Amino acid sequence: CASTSVLNIQYF.

The rearrangement links TRBV11-2 to TRBJ2-1; TRBD2 is a possible D gene (6 bases). Per the germline V gene, CDR1 is SGHAT and CDR2 is FQNNGV. The CDR3 length is 17 residues. V lost 3 bases and J lost 2, with 17 bases in between. This chain's CDR3 is CASSLFRGISTYNEQFF. In DNA form, the CDR3 reads TGTGCCAGCAGCTTGTTCCGCGGGATTTCTACCTACAATGAGCAGTTCTTC. The whole variable domain, remainder taken from reference TRBV11-2 and TRBJ2-1, is EAGVAQSPRYKIIEKRQSVAFWCNPISGHATLYWYQQILGQGPKLLIQFQNNGVVDDSQLPKDRFSAERLKGVDSTLKIQPAKLEDSAVYLCASSLFRGISTYNEQFFGPGTRLTVL.